This T cell receptor (beta chain) was identified in a study of cytomegalovirus exposure and HLA in healthy donors. Study information: Within the Caucasian-associated ancestry cluster were roughly 82% of the roughly 380 genotyped donors.

This CDR3 has 16 amino acids. V shed 1 base and J shed 3 bases, with 13 bases lying between them. Germline V lookup: CDR1 MDHEN, CDR2 SYDVKM. A multiplex PCR was run with 60 Vbeta primers and 13 Jbeta primers. Clones were sequenced by immunoSEQ multiplex PCR, and TCRdb holds only the in-frame ones, with some missing. The sample features 70,000 to 80,000 clones, with 2.7% in its top ten. The receptor comes from a man aged 40-49 years in good health and CMV-seronegative. The sequenced sample was PBMCs. This chain links TRBV28 with TRBJ1-5; no clear D. The CDR3 DNA reads as TGTGCCAGCAGTTTATCAAGAGGTCGGAACAATCAGCCCCAGCATTTT. As protein: CASSLSRGRNNQPQHF.